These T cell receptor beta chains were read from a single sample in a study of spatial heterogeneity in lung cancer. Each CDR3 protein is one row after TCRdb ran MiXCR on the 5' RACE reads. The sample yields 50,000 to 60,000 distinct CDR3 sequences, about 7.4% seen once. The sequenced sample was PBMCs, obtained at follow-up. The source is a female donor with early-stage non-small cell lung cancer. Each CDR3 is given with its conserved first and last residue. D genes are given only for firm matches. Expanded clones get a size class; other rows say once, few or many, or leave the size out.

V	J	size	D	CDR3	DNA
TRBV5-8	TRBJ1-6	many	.	CASSLEGDSPLHF	TGTGCCAGCAGCTTGGAGGGGGATTCACCCCTCCACTTT
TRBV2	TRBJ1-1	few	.	CASSAFKGTEAFF	TGTGCCAGCAGTGCGTTTAAGGGGACTGAAGCTTTCTTT
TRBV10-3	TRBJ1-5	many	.	CAISEEDTGDLQPQHF	TGTGCCATCAGTGAGGAGGACACAGGAGATCTTCAGCCCCAGCATTTT
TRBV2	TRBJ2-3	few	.	CASSADLRDTQYF	TGTGCCAGCAGTGCCGACCTTCGAGATACGCAGTATTTT
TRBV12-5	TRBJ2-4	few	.	CASEGQAKNIQYF	TGTGCTAGTGAGGGCCAGGCCAAAAACATTCAGTACTTC
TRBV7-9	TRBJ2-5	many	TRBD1	CASSLTGTQETQYF	TGTGCCAGCAGCTTGACAGGGACACAAGAGACCCAGTACTTC
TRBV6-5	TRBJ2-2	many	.	CASMTLPNTGELFF	TGTGCCAGCATGACACTCCCGAACACCGGGGAGCTGTTTTTT
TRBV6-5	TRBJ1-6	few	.	CASTKDSPNNSPLHF	TGTGCCAGCACCAAGGACAGTCCCAATAATTCACCCCTCCACTTT
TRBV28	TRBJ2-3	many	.	CASRQDPTDTQYF	TGTGCCAGCAGGCAGGACCCCACAGATACGCAGTATTTT
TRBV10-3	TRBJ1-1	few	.	CAISDPTYMNTEAFF	TGTGCCATCAGTGACCCGACCTACATGAACACTGAAGCTTTCTTT
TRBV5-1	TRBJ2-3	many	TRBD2	CASSLPGTRVTQYF	TGCGCCAGCAGCTTGCCCGGGACTAGGGTTACGCAGTATTTT
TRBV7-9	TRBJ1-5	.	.	CASSRAGDGRQPQHF	TGTGCCAGCAGCCGGGCAGGGGATGGTCGTCAGCCCCAGCATTTT
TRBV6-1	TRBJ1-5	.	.	CASSLLEGQPQHF	TGTGCCAGCAGCCTTCTTGAGGGTCAGCCCCAGCATTTT
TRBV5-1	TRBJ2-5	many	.	CASSPLELQETQYF	TGCGCCAGCAGCCCCTTAGAGCTTCAAGAGACCCAGTACTTC
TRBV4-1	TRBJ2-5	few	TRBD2	CASSQELAGPETQYF	TGCGCCAGCAGCCAAGAACTAGCGGGGCCGGAGACCCAGTACTTC
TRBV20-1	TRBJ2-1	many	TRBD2	CSARDAGGAGVEQFF	TGCAGTGCTAGAGATGCCGGGGGGGCCGGAGTTGAGCAGTTCTTC
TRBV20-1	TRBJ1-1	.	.	CSARGWSTEAFF	TGCAGTGCTAGAGGGTGGAGCACTGAAGCTTTCTTT
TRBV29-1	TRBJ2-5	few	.	CSAELETQYF	TGCAGCGCTGAACTAGAGACCCAGTACTTC
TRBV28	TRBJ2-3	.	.	CASSTPTGTDTQYF	TGTGCCAGCAGCACTCCGACGGGCACAGATACGCAGTATTTT
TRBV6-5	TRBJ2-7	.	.	CASSRGSGYEQYF	TGTGCCAGCAGCCGCGGGTCGGGCTACGAGCAGTACTTC
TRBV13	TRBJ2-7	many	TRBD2	CASSLGAGGIDEQYF	TGTGCCAGCAGCTTAGGCGCGGGGGGGATCGACGAGCAGTACTTC
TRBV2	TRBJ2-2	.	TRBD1	CASSGQGGTGELFF	TGTGCCAGCAGCGGACAGGGAGGAACCGGGGAGCTGTTTTTT
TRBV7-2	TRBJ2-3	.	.	CASSLRGAADTQYF	TGTGCCAGCAGCTTAAGAGGGGCGGCAGATACGCAGTATTTT
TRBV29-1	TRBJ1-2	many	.	CSGTLGVSNGYTF	TGCAGCGGCACCTTAGGAGTGAGTAACGGCTACACCTTC
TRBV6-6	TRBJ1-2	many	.	CASSSRIGSGYTF	TGTGCCAGCAGCTCTCGAATAGGGTCTGGCTACACCTTC
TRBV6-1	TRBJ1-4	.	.	CATVDRPNEKLFF	TGTGCCACAGTTGACAGACCTAATGAAAAACTGTTTTTT
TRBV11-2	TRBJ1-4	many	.	CASSLGSEKLFF	TGTGCCAGCAGCTTGGGCAGTGAAAAACTGTTTTTT
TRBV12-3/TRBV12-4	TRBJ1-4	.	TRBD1	CASSPRGESEKLFF	TGTGCCAGCAGTCCCAGGGGGGAGAGCGAAAAACTGTTTTTT
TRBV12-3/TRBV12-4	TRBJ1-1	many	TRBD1	CASREQGTWTEAFF	TGTGCCAGCAGGGAACAGGGGACCTGGACTGAAGCTTTCTTT
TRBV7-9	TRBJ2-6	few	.	CASSSPSSGANVLTF	TGTGCCAGCAGCTCCCCCAGCTCTGGGGCCAACGTCCTGACTTTC
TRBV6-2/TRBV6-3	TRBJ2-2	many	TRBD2	CASITSANTGELFF	TGTGCCAGCATCACTAGCGCCAACACCGGGGAGCTGTTTTTT
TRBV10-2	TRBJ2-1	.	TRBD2	CASSEPGLGYSEQFF	TGCGCCAGCAGTGAGCCGGGACTAGGATATAGTGAGCAGTTCTTC
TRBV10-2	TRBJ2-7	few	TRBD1	CASSNYHRDRYTYEQYF	TGCGCCAGCAGCAACTATCACCGGGACAGGTATACCTACGAGCAGTACTTC
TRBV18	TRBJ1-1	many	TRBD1	CASSPRTGNTEAFF	TGTGCCAGCTCACCCCGGACAGGGAACACTGAAGCTTTCTTT
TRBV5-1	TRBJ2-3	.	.	CASSLGRGLDGDTQYF	TGCGCCAGCAGCTTGGGACGGGGCCTGGATGGAGATACGCAGTATTTT
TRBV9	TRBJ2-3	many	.	CASSVIQRSWGTDTQYF	TGTGCCAGCAGCGTAATCCAACGTAGCTGGGGCACAGATACGCAGTATTTT
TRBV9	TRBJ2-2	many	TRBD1	CASSGNRGRVGELFF	TGTGCCAGCAGCGGGAACAGGGGGCGCGTCGGGGAGCTGTTTTTT
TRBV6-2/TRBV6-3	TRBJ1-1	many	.	CASSYGRDDVTTAFF	TGTGCCAGCAGTTACGGCAGGGACGATGTAACGACAGCTTTCTTT
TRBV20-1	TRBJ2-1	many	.	CSGEGGRENEQFF	TGCAGTGGAGAGGGGGGCCGAGAGAATGAGCAGTTCTTC
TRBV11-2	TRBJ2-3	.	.	CASSFADSTDTQYF	TGTGCCAGCAGCTTCGCAGATTCTACAGATACGCAGTATTTT
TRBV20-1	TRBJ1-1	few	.	CSASREFTTEAFF	TGCAGTGCTAGTCGAGAGTTTACCACTGAAGCTTTCTTT
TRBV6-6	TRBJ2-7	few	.	CASSLDREQYF	TGTGCCAGCAGTTTAGACAGGGAGCAGTACTTC
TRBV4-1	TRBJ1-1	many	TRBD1	CASSQDRTGARGTEAFF	TGCGCCAGCAGCCAAGATCGGACAGGGGCCCGGGGCACTGAAGCTTTCTTT
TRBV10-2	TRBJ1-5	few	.	CASSPSGTNQPQHF	TGCGCCAGCAGTCCTTCAGGGACGAATCAGCCCCAGCATTTT
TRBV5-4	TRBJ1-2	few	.	CASSPGGSPNYGYTF	TGTGCCAGCAGCCCGGGTGGCAGCCCTAACTATGGCTACACCTTC
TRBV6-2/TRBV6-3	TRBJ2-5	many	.	CASSSTPGRGTQYF	TGTGCCAGCAGTTCTACGCCGGGCCGGGGGACCCAGTACTTC
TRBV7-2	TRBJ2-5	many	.	CASSSHTGTALETQYF	TGTGCCAGCAGCTCGCACACCGGGACCGCGCTGGAGACCCAGTACTTC